This T cell receptor beta chain was documented in a study of beta chain features in type 1 diabetes. Whole-study results and caveats: Shorter TCRB CDR3s, moderately but significantly so, marked every one of the four CD4+ subsets in Type 1 diabetes patients. Shorter templates might be favored by PCR, and equally so in patients and in controls. Fewer junction insertions and more nucleotide deletions appeared in type 1 diabetes patients.

This clone was detected a few times. Its antigen is currently unknown. Other nucleotide sequences in the sample specify the same CDR3. The CDR3 consists of 14 residues. Germline CDR1 and CDR2: MNHEY and SMNVEV (reference sequence). V gave up 5 bases and J gave up 4 bases, with 14 bases separating them. All of the isolated RNA was reverse transcribed, so expressed TCRB transcripts were sequenced. Using immunoSEQ multiplex PCR, the repertoire was profiled, and TCRdb retains in-frame clones only, with some absent. Seen here are approximately 170,000 clones, less than 9.5% observed once, and the top ten hold more than 0.75%. Each donor gave one heparinised blood draw averaging around 120 mL.

Sequencing was done on a sample of central memory CD4+ T cells from blood. The chain recombines TRBV27 with TRBJ2-5; perhaps TRBD1 as D (7 bases). The sequence derives from a woman aged 40 to 55 with type 1 diabetes. CDR3 region: CASSRQGGGETQYF. In DNA, the CDR3 is TGTGCCAGCAGTCGACAGGGAGGTGGAGAGACCCAGTACTTC.